A single sample is the source of the 22 T cell receptor beta chains below, sequenced in a study of long-term antiretroviral therapy in people with HIV. A v3.0 immunoSEQ assay was performed at survey level. The protocol was immunoSEQ multiplex PCR, while the TCRdb copy is restricted to in-frame clones and leaves out a portion. Of 20,000 to 30,000 clones in the sample, around 86% were seen once. Specimen: unsorted PBMCs, collected 1.2 years after starting antiretroviral therapy. The receptors shown here come from a man aged 45-60 years with HIV.

The chain joins TRBV7-9 to TRBJ1-1, with D perhaps TRBD1 (5 bases). This CDR3 is built from 14 residues. Between the trimmed V and J ends, which lost 1 base and 1 base, there was a span of 7 bases. The germline V gene encodes CDR1 SEHNR and CDR2 FQNEAQ (reference sequence). CDR3 sequence reads: CASSLGTWNTEAFF. The DNA of the CDR3 is TGTGCCAGCAGCTTAGGGACATGGAACACTGAAGCTTTCTTT.

This chain links TRBV7-3 with TRBJ2-7; D gene ambiguous. Looked up from germline, CDR1 is SGHTA and CDR2 is FQGTGA. This CDR3 spans 13 amino acids. V shed 2 bases and J shed 0 bases, with 5 bases lying between them. The CDR3 DNA reads TGTGCCAGCAGCTTAGGGCCCTCCTACGAGCAGTACTTC. It encodes CASSLGPSYEQYF.

The chain is built from TRBV11-3 and TRBJ2-1; TRBD2 agrees at 15 bases. The CDR3 extends over 17 amino acids. The germline V gene has CDR1 SGHNT and CDR2 YENEEA. Unmatched junction bases numbered 4, after V lost 1 base and J lost 6 bases. The CDR3 loop reads CASSLARTSGGANEQFF. In DNA, the CDR3 is TGTGCCAGCAGCTTAGCGAGGACTAGCGGGGGGGCCAATGAGCAGTTCTTC.

The chain couples TRBV7-9 to TRBJ2-7; TRBD1 agrees at 7 bases. The CDR3 runs 16 residues. Looked up from germline, CDR1 is SEHNR and CDR2 is FQNEAQ (reference sequence). With V trimmed by 5 bases and J by 5 bases, 15 bases remained unmatched. CDR3 DNA: TGTGCCAGCAGCCCGTCGACAGGGTATATTCGGGACGAGCAGTACTTC. Translated: CASSPSTGYIRDEQYF.

This chain links TRBV7-9 with TRBJ1-4, with a possible D match to TRBD1 (6 bases). Trimming stripped 0 bases from V and 6 bases from J, with 8 bases between. Germline V lookup: CDR1 SEHNR, CDR2 FQNEAQ (reference sequence). The CDR3 covers 14 residues. CDR3: CASSLAHRDEKLFF. The CDR3 DNA sequence: TGTGCCAGCAGCTTAGCGCACAGGGATGAAAAACTGTTTTTT.

The rearrangement uses TRBV6-1 and TRBJ1-1; 10 nucleotides line up with TRBD1. CDR3 length: 15 amino acids. Losses at the gene ends were 1 base for V and 5 bases for J; bases not matched to a gene: 4. Per germline, CDR1 MNHNS and CDR2 SASEGT. In DNA, the CDR3 is TGTGCCAGCAGTGAAGGGGACAGGGGAGGGACTGAAGCTTTCTTT. Amino acid sequence: CASSEGDRGGTEAFF.

The rearrangement uses TRBV27 and TRBJ2-4; the D is unclear. Looked up from germline, CDR1 is MNHEY and CDR2 is SMNVEV (reference sequence). The CDR3 loop spans 15 amino acids. The V gene lost 4 bases and the J gene lost 0 bases, with 10 bases spanning the gap. The CDR3 reads CASSSAQVAKNIQYF. For the CDR3, the DNA is TGTGCCAGCAGTTCCGCCCAGGTAGCCAAAAACATTCAGTACTTC.

The CDR3 coding sequence is TGTGCCAGCAGTTCCCCCCCCAAACTTGAAGCTTTCTTT. Encoded protein: CASSSPPKLEAFF. V gene TRBV27 combines with J gene TRBJ1-1; D gene unclear. The CDR3 spans 13 residues. Between the trimmed V and J ends, which lost 4 bases and 7 bases, there was a span of 13 bases. CDR1 is MNHEY, CDR2 SMNVEV, per germline (reference sequence).

Comment on this clone: This sample also contains other DNA sequences that code for the same CDR3. This chain links TRBV28 with TRBJ2-5; tentatively, D is TRBD1 (5 bases). Germline CDR1 and CDR2: MDHEN and SYDVKM. The V gene lost 3 bases and the J gene lost 2 bases, with 10 bases spanning the gap. The CDR3 sequence is 14 residues long. CDR3 DNA sequence: TGTGCCAGCAGTTTGACAGTCCTTCAAGAGACCCAGTACTTC. Protein sequence: CASSLTVLQETQYF. Full variable domain (remainder filled in from reference TRBV28 and TRBJ2-5): DVKVTQSSRYLVKRTGEKVFLECVQDMDHENMFWYRQDPGLGLRLIYFSYDVKMKEKGDIPEGYSVSREKKERFSLILESASTNQTSMYLCASSLTVLQETQYFGPGTRLLVL.

CDR3 sequence: CASSPETGSYEQYF. CDR3 DNA sequence: TGTGCCAGTAGTCCCGAGACAGGTTCCTACGAGCAGTACTTC. The gene calls are TRBV19 and TRBJ2-7; the D gene is possibly TRBD1 (6 bases). There are 14 residues in the CDR3. V lost 5 bases and J 1 base, leaving 12 bases between the germline ends. Germline-derived CDR1 and CDR2 are LNHDA and SQIVND (reference sequence).

The chain employs TRBV4-1 and TRBJ1-6; D is unclear. The CDR3 is made up of 18 amino acids. V lost 0 bases to trimming and J lost 0 bases, with 12 bases between them. Germline V gene data show CDR1 as MGHRA and CDR2 as YSYEKL. CDR3 sequence: CASSQDPGGSSYNSPLHF. In DNA, the CDR3 is TGCGCCAGCAGCCAAGATCCGGGAGGTAGCTCCTATAATTCACCCCTCCACTTT.

J is TRBJ1-5 and V is TRBV7-3; TRBD1 matches at 7 bases. Germline CDR1 SGHTA, CDR2 FQGTGA. V lost 5 bases, J lost 0 bases, and 16 bases stayed unmatched. The CDR3 runs 19 residues. The CDR3 reads CASSRKTGIALGSNQPQHF. CDR3 in DNA: TGTGCCAGCAGCCGAAAGACAGGGATAGCATTAGGTAGCAATCAGCCCCAGCATTTT.

The J gene is TRBJ1-4, the V gene TRBV5-4; a possible D gene is TRBD1 (5 bases). Germline V gene data show CDR1 as SGHNT and CDR2 as YYREEE (reference sequence). There are 14 residues in the CDR3. Trimming stripped 3 bases from V and 8 bases from J, with 14 bases between. CDR3 nucleotide sequence: TGTGCCAGCAGCTCCCCGGGGGGTGGGGAAAAACTGTTTTTT. It specifies CASSSPGGGEKLFF.

The chain recombines TRBV4-3 with TRBJ2-1; TRBD1 matches 8 bases. CDR1 is LGHNA and CDR2 is YSLEER in the germline V gene. The CDR3 is 15 residues long. V was clipped by 1 base and J by 6 bases; unmatched bases: 5. The CDR3 spells CASSQGTGFSNEQFF. In nucleotides, the CDR3 is TGCGCCAGCAGCCAAGGGACAGGGTTTTCCAATGAGCAGTTCTTC.

The chain carries TRBV29-1 and TRBJ2-3; TRBD1 aligns across 8 bases. This CDR3 spans 15 amino acids. CDR1 and CDR2 (germline): SQVTM, ANQGSEA. The junction had 7 bases not matched to a gene; V was cut back by 0 bases and J by 5 bases. The CDR3 region has the DNA TGCAGCGTTGAAGACCCCTACACAGGGGGAGATACGCAGTATTTT. It specifies CSVEDPYTGGDTQYF.

This rearrangement joins TRBV30 to TRBJ2-7; D is uncertain. CDR1 is GTSNPN, CDR2 SVGIG, per germline (reference sequence). V dropped 2 bases and J dropped 6 bases, with 20 bases sitting between them. The CDR3 consists of 15 residues. The CDR3 protein is CAWSPIGISTSEQYF. In DNA form, the CDR3 reads TGTGCCTGGAGTCCGATCGGAATCAGTACGTCCGAGCAGTACTTC.

The rearrangement uses TRBV9 and TRBJ1-1, with 10 bases identical to TRBD1. CDR1 and CDR2 from the germline V gene are SGDLS and YYNGEE. The CDR3 spans 15 residues. Unmatched junction bases numbered 3, after V lost 0 bases and J lost 4 bases. The CDR3 sequence: CASSVVGQGGTEAFF. The CDR3 DNA sequence: TGTGCCAGCAGCGTAGTAGGACAGGGGGGCACTGAAGCTTTCTTT.

This chain links TRBV27 with TRBJ2-3, with D perhaps matching TRBD2 (6 bases). V dropped 5 bases and J dropped 0 bases, with 12 bases sitting between them. CDR3 length: 15 residues. The germline V gene has CDR1 MNHEY and CDR2 SMNVEV (reference sequence). CDR3 loop: CASSTTGTSTDTQYF. In nucleotides, the CDR3 is TGTGCCAGCAGTACAACCGGGACTAGCACAGATACGCAGTATTTT.

The V gene is TRBV7-2, the J gene TRBJ2-7, with D possibly matching TRBD2 (6 bases). The CDR3 totals 15 residues. V lost 5 bases and J 3 bases, leaving 17 bases between the germline ends. CDR1 is SGHTA, CDR2 FQGNSA, per germline. This chain's CDR3 is CASSPQGGRVYEQYF. CDR3 DNA sequence: TGTGCCAGCAGCCCCCAAGGAGGGCGGGTCTACGAGCAGTACTTC.

CDR3 sequence: CASTSDRGSYNEQFF. Written as DNA, the CDR3 is TGTGCCAGCACGTCGGACAGGGGCTCCTACAATGAGCAGTTCTTC. The chain links TRBV5-6 to TRBJ2-1; TRBD1 matches 9 bases. The CDR3 has 15 residues. Trimming cost V 6 bases and J 0 bases; bases outside gene matches: 4. Looked up from germline, CDR1 is SGHDT and CDR2 is YYEEEE.

This clone was recorded once. V is TRBV30 and J is TRBJ1-1; D unresolved. The CDR3 runs 12 residues. Trimming pared 2 bases from V and 2 bases from J, leaving 6 bases between. Per the germline V gene, CDR1 is GTSNPN and CDR2 is SVGIG (reference sequence). CDR3 residues: CAWSTDNTEAFF. CDR3 coding DNA: TGTGCCTGGAGTACAGATAACACTGAAGCTTTCTTT.

This chain joins TRBV7-2 and TRBJ1-4, with D uncertain. Looked up from germline, CDR1 is SGHTA and CDR2 is FQGNSA. This CDR3 is built from 14 residues. V lost 2 bases and J 7 bases, leaving 11 bases between the germline ends. Here the CDR3 DNA reads TGTGCCAGCAGCTTATCAGGAGCGGGTGAAAAACTGTTTTTT. Amino acids: CASSLSGAGEKLFF.